This TCR beta chain was captured in a study of radiation and T cells in renal cell carcinoma. The study's findings and limits: From baseline, blood top tumor clonotypes peaked at 2 weeks post-radiation. Pretreatment tumor biopsies were lacking, so baseline clonotypes are unknown.

Concerning this clone itself: Its specificity is not known.

Time point reported: blood 4 weeks post-SBRT, at nephrectomy. Treatment denoted: 15 Gy SBRT to primary tumor, nephrectomy 4 weeks later. Nephrectomy followed 15 Gy stereotactic body radiation by 4 weeks. The tumor was a clear cell renal cell carcinoma. Method: immunoSEQ multiplex PCR; TCRdb's copy keeps in-frame clones and lacks some. The repertoire holds some 97,000 clones, with approximately 82% as singletons. Germline CDR1 reads ENHRY; CDR2 reads SYGVKD. The CDR3 has 13 residues. Trimming cost V 6 bases and J 0 bases, with 7 bases left between them. This specimen was blood, taken from a patient whose treatment included radiotherapy and nephrectomy. This chain joins TRBV10-3 and TRBJ2-3; D gene unclear. The TCR comes from a man between 60 and 75 years old with renal cell carcinoma. This CDR3 reads CAISSTSTDTQYF. DNA of the CDR3: TGTGCCATCAGCAGTACTAGCACAGATACGCAGTATTTT.